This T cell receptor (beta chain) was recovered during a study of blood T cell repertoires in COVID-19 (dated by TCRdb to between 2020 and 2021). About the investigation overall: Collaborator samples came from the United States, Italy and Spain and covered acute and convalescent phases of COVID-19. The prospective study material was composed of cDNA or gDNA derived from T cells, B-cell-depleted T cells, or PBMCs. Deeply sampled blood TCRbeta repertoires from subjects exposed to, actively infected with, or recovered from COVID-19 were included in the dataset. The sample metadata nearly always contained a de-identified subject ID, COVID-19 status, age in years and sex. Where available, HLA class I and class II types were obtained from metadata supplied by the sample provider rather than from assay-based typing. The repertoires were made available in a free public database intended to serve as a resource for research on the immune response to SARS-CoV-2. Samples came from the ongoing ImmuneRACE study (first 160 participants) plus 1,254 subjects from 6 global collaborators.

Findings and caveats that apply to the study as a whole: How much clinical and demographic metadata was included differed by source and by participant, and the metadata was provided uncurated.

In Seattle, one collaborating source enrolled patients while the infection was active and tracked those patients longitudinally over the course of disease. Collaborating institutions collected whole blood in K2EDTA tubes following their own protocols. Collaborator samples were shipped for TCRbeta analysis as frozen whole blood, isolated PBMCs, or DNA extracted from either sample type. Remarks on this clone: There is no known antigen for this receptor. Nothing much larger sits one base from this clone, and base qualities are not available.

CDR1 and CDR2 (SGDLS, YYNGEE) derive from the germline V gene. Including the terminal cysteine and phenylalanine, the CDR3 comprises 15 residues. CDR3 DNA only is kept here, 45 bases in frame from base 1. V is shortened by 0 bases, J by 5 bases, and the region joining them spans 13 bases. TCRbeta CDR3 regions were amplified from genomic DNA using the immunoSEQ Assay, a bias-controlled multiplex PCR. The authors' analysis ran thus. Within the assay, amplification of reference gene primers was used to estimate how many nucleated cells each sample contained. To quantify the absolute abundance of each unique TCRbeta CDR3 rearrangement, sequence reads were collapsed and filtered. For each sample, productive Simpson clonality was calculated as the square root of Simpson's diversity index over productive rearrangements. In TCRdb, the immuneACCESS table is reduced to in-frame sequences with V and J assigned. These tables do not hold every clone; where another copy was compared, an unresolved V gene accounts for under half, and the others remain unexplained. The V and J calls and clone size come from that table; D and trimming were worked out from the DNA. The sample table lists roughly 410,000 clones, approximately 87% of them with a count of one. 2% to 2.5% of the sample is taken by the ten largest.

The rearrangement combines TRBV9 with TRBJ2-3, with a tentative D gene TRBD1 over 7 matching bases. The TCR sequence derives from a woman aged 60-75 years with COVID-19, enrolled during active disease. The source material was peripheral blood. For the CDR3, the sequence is CASSVGQGGLDTQYF. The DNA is TGTGCCAGCAGCGTAGGCCAGGGGGGACTAGATACGCAGTATTTT.